The rows below give T cell receptor beta chains drawn from one sample of a study of blood T cell repertoires in COVID-19. The assay was immunoSEQ multiplex PCR, and TCRdb's table has in-frame clones only and misses some. The sample shows about 64,000 clones, 80% to 90% of them seen only once. Input material: peripheral blood. The receptors originated from a man at least 80 years old with acute or convalescent COVID-19. The CDR3 runs from the conserved cysteine through the conserved F or W. Each record gives: CDR3 DNA, CDR3 protein, V gene, clone size, J gene, D gene. The D gene is left open where the match is weak. The size of a clone is reported for some rows only, either as once, few or many, or as a class for expanded clones.

TGCGCCAGCAGCCAAGATGTCAGGGGGAGCTCCCAGCCCCAGCATTTT CASSQDVRGSSQPQHF TRBV4-1 - TRBJ1-5 TRBD1
TGTGCCAGCAGCTACACAGGGAACACTGAAGCTTTCTTT CASSYTGNTEAFF TRBV3-1/TRBV3-2 - TRBJ1-1 -
TGCAGTGCTAGTCAAGGGGGAAGTACTGAAGCTTTCTTT CSASQGGSTEAFF TRBV20-1 - TRBJ1-1 -
TGTGCCTGGAACCAGGGAAATCAGCCCCAGCATTTT CAWNQGNQPQHF TRBV30 - TRBJ1-5 -
TGTGCCAGCAGACAGGGGGCGTATGGCTACACCTTC CASRQGAYGYTF TRBV6-5 - TRBJ1-2 TRBD1
TGTGCCAGCATCCCCGTCAGAGGAGGGGCTGGTATCTCTGGAAACACCATATATTTT CASIPVRGGAGISGNTIYF TRBV21-1 - TRBJ1-3 -
TGTGCCATCAGTGAGAATCCAGGAAGCTCCTACGAGCAGTACTTC CAISENPGSSYEQYF TRBV10-3 - TRBJ2-7 -
TGTGCCAGCTCACCAGCCAGGGGCGGTTATGGCTACACCTTC CASSPARGGYGYTF TRBV18 - TRBJ1-2 -
TGTGCCAGCAGCCAAGGGACAGTCATATATAGCGGCTACACCTTC CASSQGTVIYSGYTF TRBV14 - TRBJ1-2 -
TGTGCCAGCAGCACTCATGGCGACAGGGTCGGTAGGGTGAGCAATCAGCCCCAGCATTTT CASSTHGDRVGRVSNQPQHF TRBV21-1 few TRBJ1-5 -
TGTGCCAGCAGCCCCCCCTTCCAGGGGCTTAGGGAAAAACTGTTTTTT CASSPPFQGLREKLFF TRBV5-5 once TRBJ1-4 -
TGTGCCAGCAGCAAACAGGGGCAGGCTGAAGCTTTCTTT CASSKQGQAEAFF TRBV21-1 - TRBJ1-1 -
TGTGCCAGCTCACCCAGACAGGGAGCCACTGAAGCTTTCTTT CASSPRQGATEAFF TRBV18 once TRBJ1-1 TRBD1
TGTGCCAGCAGCTTAATCAGGGACAGGGGCTCCTACGAGCAGTACTTC CASSLIRDRGSYEQYF TRBV13 - TRBJ2-7 TRBD1